The 23 T cell receptor beta chains below all came from one sample that was sequenced in a study of control samples from healthy donors and cancer patients. Using immunoSEQ multiplex PCR, the repertoire was profiled, and TCRdb retains in-frame clones only, with some absent. The table lists about 140,000 clones, roughly nine tenths of them singletons. The sample taken for sequencing was blood. The source of these receptors is a man younger than 30 in good health.

The CDR3 nucleotides read TGCGCCAGCAGCTTGCTACCCACCCAAGAGACCCAGTACTTC. Its protein product is CASSLLPTQETQYF. J is TRBJ2-5 and V is TRBV5-1, with D hard to call. Germline V gene data show CDR1 as SGHRS and CDR2 as YFSETQ. This CDR3 contains 14 residues. V lost 1 base and J 1 base, leaving 8 bases between the germline ends.

The chain combines TRBV6-5 with TRBJ1-6, with 8 positions matching TRBD1. Germline V lookup: CDR1 MNHEY, CDR2 SVGAGI. V trimming: 5 bases; J trimming: 9 bases; junction bases outside the gene matches: 9. CDR3 length: 15 residues. CDR3 protein: CASSKTGAYGSPLHF. CDR3 coding DNA: TGTGCCAGCAGTAAGACAGGGGCCTATGGTTCACCCCTCCACTTT.

The gene calls are TRBV5-1 and TRBJ1-2; TRBD1 is a possible D gene (6 bases). CDR1 SGHRS and CDR2 YFSETQ come from the germline V gene. This CDR3 has 14 amino acids. The V gene lost 4 bases and the J gene lost 2 bases, with 12 bases spanning the gap. The CDR3 DNA sequence: TGCGCCAGCAGCCAGGGGACGGGGAACTATGGCTACACCTTC. Amino acids: CASSQGTGNYGYTF.

This clone was found once. V and J are TRBV11-2 and TRBJ1-2, with TRBD1 matching over 7 bases. J gave up 8 bases and V 1 base, and 7 bases lay outside the gene matches. Germline V lookup: CDR1 SGHAT, CDR2 FQNNGV. The length of the CDR3 is 14 residues. CDR3 sequence (DNA): TGTGCCAGCAGCTTAGCCCCGGCAGGGGGGGGCTACACCTTC. Its translation is CASSLAPAGGGYTF.

This chain uses TRBV29-1 with TRBJ2-3; D is unresolved. CDR3 length equals 14 residues. Deletions cut 3 bases from V and 0 bases from J, with 10 bases between. Germline CDR1 is SQVTM and CDR2 is ANQGSEA. Written as DNA, the CDR3 is TGCAGCGTTGACTTAAGCTTTAGCACAGATACGCAGTATTTT. Its protein product is CSVDLSFSTDTQYF.

This chain connects TRBV10-3 to TRBJ1-6; TRBD1 matches 9 bases. This CDR3 contains 15 residues. Losses at the gene ends were 4 bases for V and 10 bases for J; bases not matched to a gene: 8. CDR1 and CDR2 (germline): ENHRY, SYGVKD. The CDR3 is CAISVVGTGTSPLHF. The CDR3 coding sequence is TGTGCCATCAGTGTAGTTGGGACAGGGACCTCACCCCTCCACTTT.

The chain recombines TRBV19 with TRBJ1-2, with no clear D. Germline V lookup: CDR1 LNHDA, CDR2 SQIVND (reference sequence). The CDR3 loop spans 14 amino acids. Between the trimmed V and J ends, which lost 2 bases and 4 bases, there was a span of 11 bases. This chain's CDR3 is CASSIPNRPYGYTF. The CDR3 nucleotides read TGTGCCAGTAGTATACCAAACCGGCCCTATGGCTACACCTTC. Variable domain in full (rest from reference TRBV19 and TRBJ1-2): DGGITQSPKYLFRKEGQNVTLSCEQNLNHDAMYWYRQDPGQGLRLIYYSQIVNDFQKGDIAEGYSVSREKKESFPLTVTSAQKNPTAFYLCASSIPNRPYGYTFGSGTRLTVV.

The chain is built from TRBV28 and TRBJ1-2; D is unclear. Looked up from germline, CDR1 is MDHEN and CDR2 is SYDVKM. The CDR3 totals 14 residues. The ends were cut back, 5 bases at V and 4 bases at J, with 14 bases in the middle. In DNA, the CDR3 is TGTGCCAGCAGTCTCATAGCCCTAAGCTATGGCTACACCTTC. Translating gives CASSLIALSYGYTF.

CDR3 nucleotide sequence: TGCGCCATCTCTAGTGAGATAAAGAACACTGAAGCTTTCTTT. This translates into CAISSEIKNTEAFF. The rearrangement links TRBV5-1 to TRBJ1-1, with D unclear. V shed 9 bases and J shed 1 base, with 16 bases lying between them. The CDR3 loop spans 14 amino acids. Germline-derived CDR1 and CDR2 are SGHRS and YFSETQ.

V usage is TRBV3-1 (or the pseudogene TRBV3-2) and J usage is TRBJ2-3; D remains unclear. Trimming stripped 1 base from V and 2 bases from J, with 1 base between. CDR1 and CDR2 from the germline V gene are LGHDT and YNNKEL (reference sequence). The CDR3 runs to 12 residues. As DNA, the CDR3 is TGTGCCAGCAGCCAAGTCACAGATACGCAGTATTTT. It translates to CASSQVTDTQYF.

This clone has just one count. The chain combines TRBV7-9 with TRBJ2-2; no definite D call. V was trimmed by 1 base and J by 5 bases, leaving 5 bases between them. The germline gives CDR1 SEHNR, CDR2 FQNEAQ (reference sequence). This CDR3 has 13 residues. The CDR3 DNA is TGTGCCAGCAGCTTAGGGTCAACCGGGGAGCTGTTTTTT. It translates to CASSLGSTGELFF.

This rearrangement joins TRBV6-6 to TRBJ1-1, with D possibly matching TRBD1 (5 bases). V dropped 2 bases and J dropped 1 base, with 11 bases sitting between them. This CDR3 has 15 amino acids. The germline V gene encodes CDR1 MNHNY and CDR2 SVGAGI (reference sequence). CDR3 loop: CASSYGGGENTEAFF. The CDR3 DNA reads as TGTGCCAGCAGTTACGGCGGGGGAGAGAACACTGAAGCTTTCTTT.

This sequence joins TRBV2 and TRBJ2-5; no clear D. V lost 4 bases and J lost 2, with 11 bases in between. Germline CDR1 reads SNHLY; CDR2 reads FYNNEI. The CDR3 covers 14 residues. This CDR3 is CASSGPQPQETQYF. The CDR3 nucleotides are TGTGCCAGCAGTGGTCCCCAGCCACAAGAGACCCAGTACTTC.

This clone has more than one count but fewer than ten. The chain recombines TRBV18 with TRBJ1-4, with unresolved D. V was pared by 3 bases and J by 5 bases, with 10 bases between. The CDR3 length is 14 residues. The germline CDR1 and CDR2 sequences are KGHSH and LQKENI. CDR3 loop: CASSPVPRNEKLFF. The CDR3 region has the DNA TGTGCCAGCTCACCGGTTCCCCGGAATGAAAAACTGTTTTTT.

CDR3 residues: CASKEQVNTEAFF. The CDR3, as DNA: TGTGCCAGTAAAGAACAGGTGAACACTGAAGCTTTCTTT. This chain links TRBV19 with TRBJ1-1; possibly TRBD1 for D (5 bases). CDR1 and CDR2 (germline): LNHDA, SQIVND (reference sequence). V was trimmed by 7 bases and J by 0 bases, leaving 9 bases between them. CDR3 size: 13 residues.

The rearrangement uses TRBV27 and TRBJ1-2, with TRBD1 matching over 10 bases. The CDR3 contains 14 residues. In germline, CDR1 is MNHEY, CDR2 SMNVEV (reference sequence). The V and J ends lost 6 bases and 6 bases, in that order; junction bases with no gene match: 7. In DNA form, the CDR3 reads TGTGCCAGCAGGACCGGGACAGGGGTCGATGGCTACACCTTC. Translated, it gives CASRTGTGVDGYTF.

The chain combines TRBV9 with TRBJ1-2; the D is unclear. This CDR3 is 15 amino acids long. V lost 0 bases to trimming and J lost 8 bases, with 17 bases between them. Germline loops: CDR1 SGDLS, CDR2 YYNGEE. The CDR3 sequence is CASSVGEGGIKGYTF. CDR3 DNA: TGTGCCAGCAGCGTAGGGGAGGGAGGGATAAAAGGCTACACCTTC.

The chain links TRBV6-4 to TRBJ2-1, with D perhaps matching TRBD1 or TRBD2 (5 bases each). Trimming cost V 6 bases and J 10 bases, with 16 bases left between them. The CDR3 is 13 residues long. CDR1 is MRHNA, CDR2 SNTAGT, per germline. Here the CDR3 DNA reads TGTGCCAGCAGCGGCGGTGGGGGAAAAGAGCAGTTCTTC. Protein sequence: CASSGGGGKEQFF.

The genes are TRBV5-6 and TRBJ2-5; D is possibly TRBD2 (6 bases). Germline CDR1 reads SGHDT; CDR2 reads YYEEEE. The CDR3 totals 14 residues. Trimming stripped 3 bases from V and 4 bases from J, with 13 bases between. DNA of the CDR3: TGTGCCAGCAGCTCCCCGGGACTGGGAGAGACCCAGTACTTC. Its translation: CASSSPGLGETQYF.

The chain uses TRBV5-1 and TRBJ1-1, with D maybe TRBD1 (5 bases). The CDR3 runs to 11 residues. Germline CDR1 is SGHRS and CDR2 is YFSETQ. Trimming took off 5 bases at V and 5 bases at J, with 7 bases between the two ends. Written as DNA, the CDR3 is TGCGCCAGCAGTGAGGGGACTGAAGCTTTCTTT. Protein product: CASSEGTEAFF.

The V gene is TRBV7-2, the J gene TRBJ1-1; tentatively, D is TRBD1 (5 bases). There are 13 residues in the CDR3. Trimming shortened V by 1 base and J by 11 bases, and 14 bases separated the two germline ends. Germline assignment: CDR1 SGHTA and CDR2 FQGNSA. The CDR3 nucleotides are TGTGCCAGCAGCTTAGAGTGGGGGAAGCGGGCTTTCTTT. It yields the protein CASSLEWGKRAFF.

The J gene is TRBJ2-2, the V gene TRBV19; 11 bases align to TRBD1. CDR1 is LNHDA, CDR2 SQIVND, per germline (reference sequence). Germline trimming cut 7 bases from V and 6 bases from J; bases unmatched to any gene: 10. This CDR3 contains 16 residues. CDR3 residues: CASNPRGQGAAGELFF. CDR3 DNA: TGTGCCAGTAACCCAAGAGGACAGGGGGCGGCCGGGGAGCTGTTTTTT.

This rearrangement joins TRBV21-1 to TRBJ2-7; the table's TRBD1 call for D was not verified on the DNA. TRBV21-1 counts as a pseudogene. CDR3 length equals 19 residues. CDR3 protein: CASSKVIGTGDSRFYEQYF. CDR3 coding DNA: TGTGCCAGCAGCAAAGTAATTGGGACAGGGGACTCTCGGTTTTACGAGCAGTACTTC.